These 7 T cell receptor beta chains share one sample of origin, sequenced in a study of cytomegalovirus exposure and HLA in healthy donors (dated by TCRdb to the late 2010s). Library method: the immunoSEQ multiplex PCR assay. For the multiplex PCR, a mixture combining 60 forward primers for TCR Vbeta segments and 13 reverse primers for TCR Jbeta segments was used. TCRdb retrieved this table from immuneACCESS and kept in-frame rearrangements only. Not all clones are present; in checked studies, unresolved V genes account for under half, and no reason is known for the remainder. Across this sample there are 180,000 or so clones, with 82% seen only once. The ten largest clones take up over 1.5% of the sample. Sequenced: PBMCs. Receptors were obtained from a man aged 40-49 years in good health and CMV-seronegative.

This clone came up a few times. The chain is built from TRBV28 and TRBJ2-7, with D unresolved. Trimming pared 5 bases from V and 5 bases from J, leaving 16 bases between. The CDR3 sequence is 14 residues long. The V gene's germline CDR1 is MDHEN and CDR2 SYDVKM. This CDR3 is CASSIELVTHEQYF. CDR3 DNA sequence: TGTGCCAGCAGTATCGAGCTAGTAACCCACGAGCAGTACTTC.

The chain uses TRBV27 and TRBJ2-7; no clear D gene. The germline V and J ends were trimmed by 7 bases and 3 bases, with 4 bases remaining between them. The germline V gene has CDR1 MNHEY and CDR2 SMNVEV (reference sequence). This CDR3 has 10 amino acids. In nucleotides, the CDR3 is TGTGCCAGCACCTTCTACGAGCAGTACTTC. Translation gives CASTFYEQYF.

This chain joins TRBV7-3 and TRBJ2-3; TRBD2 aligns across 11 bases. Germline V gene sequence: CDR1 SGHTA, CDR2 FQGTGA. This CDR3 region has 21 residues. With V trimmed by 5 bases and J by 1 base, 20 bases remained unmatched. For the CDR3, the DNA is TGTGCCAGCAGCCGACTAACTATAGCGGGAGGGGCTCGAGGGGGCACAGATACGCAGTATTTT. It encodes CASSRLTIAGGARGGTDTQYF.

This chain connects TRBV6-5 to TRBJ2-1; 8 nucleotides match TRBD1. The CDR3 is made up of 15 amino acids. J lost 5 bases, V lost 8 bases, and 11 bases had no gene match. Germline V lookup: CDR1 MNHEY, CDR2 SVGAGI. CDR3: CASSATGGKDNEQFF. The CDR3 DNA is TGTGCCAGCTCCGCCACAGGGGGTAAGGACAATGAGCAGTTCTTC.

The rearrangement uses TRBV7-9 and TRBJ2-7; D is perhaps TRBD2 (6 bases). V lost 6 bases and J lost 4, with 16 bases in between. The CDR3 sequence is 14 residues long. The germline V gene has CDR1 SEHNR and CDR2 FQNEAQ (reference sequence). CDR3 residues: CASSSGRRGYEQYF. The CDR3 DNA follows: TGTGCCAGCAGTTCTGGGAGGAGAGGTTACGAGCAGTACTTC.

This clone was counted only a few times. The chain carries TRBV30 and TRBJ2-7; D might be TRBD1 (6 bases). V was pared by 8 bases and J by 0 bases, with 14 bases between. This CDR3 region has 13 residues. Germline CDR1 is GTSNPN and CDR2 is SVGIG (reference sequence). The CDR3 DNA reads as TGTGCCCGAGGAGGACAGTTCTCCTACGAGCAGTACTTC. Protein product: CARGGQFSYEQYF.

The CDR3 here is CAITREEGSGYTF. The CDR3 DNA is TGTGCCATCACTCGGGAGGAGGGGAGTGGCTACACCTTC. The genes are TRBV10-3 and TRBJ1-2; possible D gene TRBD1, 5 bases. V lost 7 bases to trimming and J lost 7 bases, with 16 bases between them. The CDR3 consists of 13 residues. CDR1 is ENHRY and CDR2 is SYGVKD in the germline V gene.